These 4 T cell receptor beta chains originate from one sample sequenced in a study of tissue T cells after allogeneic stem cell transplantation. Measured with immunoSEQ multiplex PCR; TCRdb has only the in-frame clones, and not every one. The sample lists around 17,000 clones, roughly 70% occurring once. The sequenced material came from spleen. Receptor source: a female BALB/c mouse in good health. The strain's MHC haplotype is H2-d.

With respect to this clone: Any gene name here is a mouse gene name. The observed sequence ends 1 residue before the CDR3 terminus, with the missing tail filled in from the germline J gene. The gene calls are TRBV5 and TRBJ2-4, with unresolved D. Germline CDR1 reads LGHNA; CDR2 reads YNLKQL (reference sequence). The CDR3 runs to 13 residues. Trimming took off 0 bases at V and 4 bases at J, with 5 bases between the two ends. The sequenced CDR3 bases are TGTGCCAGCAGCCAAGATACAGAAAACACCTTGTAC. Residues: CASSQDTENTLY. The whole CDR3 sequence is CASSQDTENTLYF.

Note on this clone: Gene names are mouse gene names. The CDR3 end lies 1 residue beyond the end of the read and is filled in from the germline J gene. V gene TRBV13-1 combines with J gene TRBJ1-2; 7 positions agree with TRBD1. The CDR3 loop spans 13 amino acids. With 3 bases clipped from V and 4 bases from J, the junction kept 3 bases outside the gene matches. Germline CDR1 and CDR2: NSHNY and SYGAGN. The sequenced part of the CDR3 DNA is TGTGCCAGCAGTGCAGGGGGAGGCTCCGACTACACC. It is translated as CASSAGGGSDYT. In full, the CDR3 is CASSAGGGSDYTF.

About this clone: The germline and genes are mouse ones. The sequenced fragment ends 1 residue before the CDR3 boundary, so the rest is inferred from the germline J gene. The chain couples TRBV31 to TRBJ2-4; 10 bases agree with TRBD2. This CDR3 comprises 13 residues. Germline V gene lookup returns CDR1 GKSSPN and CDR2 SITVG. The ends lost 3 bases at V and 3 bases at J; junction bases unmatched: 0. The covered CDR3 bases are TGTGCCTGGAGACTGGGGGGGCAAAACACCTTGTAC. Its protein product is CAWRLGGQNTLY. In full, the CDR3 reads CAWRLGGQNTLYF.

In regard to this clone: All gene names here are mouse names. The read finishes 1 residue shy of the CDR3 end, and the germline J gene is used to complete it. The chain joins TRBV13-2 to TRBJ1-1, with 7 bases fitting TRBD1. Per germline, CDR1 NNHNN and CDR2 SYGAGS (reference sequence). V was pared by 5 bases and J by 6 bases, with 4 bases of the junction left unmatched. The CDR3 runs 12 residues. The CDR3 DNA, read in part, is TGTGCCAGCGGCCCCGGGACAGCAGAAGTCTTC. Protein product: CASGPGTAEVF. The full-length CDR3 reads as CASGPGTAEVFF.